This TCR beta chain was found in a study of post-analysis software for immune sequencing data. Study-wide points: Pronounced co-clustering by F measure was evident among identically batched samples. Higher frequency in patients than in controls was seen for about five TRBV segments, with TRBV5-6, TRBV5-1 and TRBV20-1 among them.

Comments on this clonotype: Antigen: not known.

cDNA libraries for TCR beta contained unique molecular identifiers. Out of roughly 0.85 to 11 million T cells, a few hundred thousand cDNA molecules were generated. One entry per CDR3 protein, called by TCRdb with MiXCR from the PCR reads. The sample contains 400,000 to 500,000 distinct CDR3 sequences, 30% to 40% of which appear only once. Per the germline V gene, CDR1 is SQVTM and CDR2 is ANQGSEA. This CDR3 is 14 amino acids long. V was trimmed by 4 bases and J by 0 bases, leaving 12 bases between them. The sequencing input was blood. This chain joins TRBV29-1 and TRBJ1-1; D is undetermined. This receptor was obtained from a girl aged 2-15 years with multiple sclerosis. CDR3 DNA: TGCAGCGTTGGGGGTGGGTCAGTGAACACTGAAGCTTTCTTT. Translated, it gives CSVGGGSVNTEAFF.